This T cell receptor (beta chain) was identified during a study of CD4 T cells in relation to SARS-CoV-2 and coronaviruses. Study details: Of the patients, about 8 were male, a few female, two Hispanic. Study findings and constraints: According to naive versus memory sequencing, detected responses are memory recall, not newly primed.

Generated by immunoSEQ multiplex PCR, the TCRdb table keeps only in-frame clones and is missing some. The sample holds 41,000 or so clones, 84% seen once. Germline lookup yields CDR1 LNHDA and CDR2 SQIVND (reference sequence). Trimming shortened V by 10 bases and J by 6 bases, and 13 bases separated the two germline ends. The CDR3 length is 13 residues. Naive or memory CD4+ cells were cultured 1:1 with T cell-depleted PBMCs plus CEF. As concerns this clone: Its target is not known.

This clonotype originated in an adult with COVID-19. What was sequenced was naive CD4+ T cells from PBMCs, cultured in vitro. Subset given: naive CD4+ T cells isolated by negative enrichment. The V and J genes are TRBV19 and TRBJ1-6; D not resolved. The CDR3 DNA is TGTGCCACCGGGGAAACACTTAATTCACCCCTCCACTTT. Translating it yields CATGETLNSPLHF.